This T cell receptor beta chain was sequenced in a study of blood T cell repertoires in COVID-19. Across the whole study: The United States, Italy and Spain provided the acute and convalescent COVID-19 samples. PBMCs, B-cell-depleted T cells, or T cells were the source of the cDNA or gDNA that made up the material.

How the authors handled the data: Reference gene primers were amplified, and this amplification served to estimate nucleated cell counts. Here immunoSEQ multiplex PCR was the method, and the copy in TCRdb shows in-frame clones only, minus some. For V, J and clone size, that table is used; D and trimming come from the DNA. The sample yields 35,000 to 55,000 clones, around 82% seen once. Trimming at V came to 2 bases and at J to 6 bases, leaving 9 bases not matched to a gene. CDR3 length: 16 amino acids. From germline, CDR1 is LNHNV and CDR2 YYDKDF (reference sequence). The J gene is TRBJ2-4, the V gene TRBV15; 8 bases fit TRBD1. The sample was peripheral blood. The clonotype originates from a human donor in a cohort sampled during active COVID-19. The chain's CDR3 is CATSRLTGQGGNIQYF. In nucleotides, the CDR3 is TGTGCCACCAGCAGACTGACAGGACAGGGCGGAAACATTCAGTACTTC.